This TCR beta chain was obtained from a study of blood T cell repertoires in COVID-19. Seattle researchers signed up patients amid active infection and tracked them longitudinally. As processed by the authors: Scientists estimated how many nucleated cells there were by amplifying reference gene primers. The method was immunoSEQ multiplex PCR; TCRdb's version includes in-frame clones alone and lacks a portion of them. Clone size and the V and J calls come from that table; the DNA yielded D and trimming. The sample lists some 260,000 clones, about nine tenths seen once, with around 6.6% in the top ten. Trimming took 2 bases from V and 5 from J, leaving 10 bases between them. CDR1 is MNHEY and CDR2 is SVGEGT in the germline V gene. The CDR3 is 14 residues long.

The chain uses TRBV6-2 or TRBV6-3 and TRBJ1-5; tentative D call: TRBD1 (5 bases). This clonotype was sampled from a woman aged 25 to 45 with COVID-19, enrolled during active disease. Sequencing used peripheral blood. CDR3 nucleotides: TGTGCCAGCAGTTACGGGGGGTCGTATCAGCCCCAGCATTTT. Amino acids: CASSYGGSYQPQHF.